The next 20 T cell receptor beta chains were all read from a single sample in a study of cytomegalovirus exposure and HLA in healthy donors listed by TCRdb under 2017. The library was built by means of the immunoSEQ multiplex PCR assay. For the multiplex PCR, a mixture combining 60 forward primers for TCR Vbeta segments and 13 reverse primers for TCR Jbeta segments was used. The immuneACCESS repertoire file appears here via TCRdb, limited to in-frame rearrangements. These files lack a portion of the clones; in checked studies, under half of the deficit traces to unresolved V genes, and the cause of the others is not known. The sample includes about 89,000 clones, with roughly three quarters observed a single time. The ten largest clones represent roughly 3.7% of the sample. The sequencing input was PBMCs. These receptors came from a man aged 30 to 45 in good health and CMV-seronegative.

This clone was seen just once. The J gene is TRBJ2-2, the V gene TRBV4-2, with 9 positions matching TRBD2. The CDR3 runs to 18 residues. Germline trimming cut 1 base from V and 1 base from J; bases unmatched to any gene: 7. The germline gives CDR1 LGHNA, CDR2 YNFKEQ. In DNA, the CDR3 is TGTGCCAGCAGCCAAGTACCAGCGGGAGGAAGGAACACCGGGGAGCTGTTTTTT. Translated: CASSQVPAGGRNTGELFF.

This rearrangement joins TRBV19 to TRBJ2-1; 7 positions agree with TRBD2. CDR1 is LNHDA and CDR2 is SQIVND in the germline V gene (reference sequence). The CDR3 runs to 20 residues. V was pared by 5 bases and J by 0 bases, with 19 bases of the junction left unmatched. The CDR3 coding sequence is TGTGCCAGTAGTTCCTTGACTAGCTCCCCGTTATTCGGCTCCTACAATGAGCAGTTCTTC. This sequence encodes CASSSLTSSPLFGSYNEQFF.

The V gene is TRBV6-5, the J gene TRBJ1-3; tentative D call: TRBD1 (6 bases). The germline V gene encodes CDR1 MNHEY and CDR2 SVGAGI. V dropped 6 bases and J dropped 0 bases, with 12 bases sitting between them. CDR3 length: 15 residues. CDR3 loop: CASRETGHSGNTIYF. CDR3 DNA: TGTGCCAGCAGGGAGACAGGACACTCTGGAAACACCATATATTTT.

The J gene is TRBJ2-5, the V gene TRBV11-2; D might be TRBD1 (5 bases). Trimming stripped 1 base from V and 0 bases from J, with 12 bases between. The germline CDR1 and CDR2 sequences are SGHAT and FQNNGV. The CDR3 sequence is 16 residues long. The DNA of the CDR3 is TGTGCCAGCAGCTTAGGTCCACAGGTTAACCAAGAGACCCAGTACTTC. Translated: CASSLGPQVNQETQYF.

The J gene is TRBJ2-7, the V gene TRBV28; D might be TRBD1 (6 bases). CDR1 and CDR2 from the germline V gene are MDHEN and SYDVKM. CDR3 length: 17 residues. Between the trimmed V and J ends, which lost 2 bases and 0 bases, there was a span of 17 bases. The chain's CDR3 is CASSLLLEDRNSYEQYF. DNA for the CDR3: TGTGCCAGCAGTTTACTTCTCGAAGACAGGAACTCCTACGAGCAGTACTTC.

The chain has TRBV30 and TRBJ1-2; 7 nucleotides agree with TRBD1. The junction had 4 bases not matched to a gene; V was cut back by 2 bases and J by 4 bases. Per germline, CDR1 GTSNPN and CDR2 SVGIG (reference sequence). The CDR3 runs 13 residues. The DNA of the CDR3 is TGTGCCTGGAGTCCAGGGGGAACCTATGGCTACACCTTC. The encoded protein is CAWSPGGTYGYTF.

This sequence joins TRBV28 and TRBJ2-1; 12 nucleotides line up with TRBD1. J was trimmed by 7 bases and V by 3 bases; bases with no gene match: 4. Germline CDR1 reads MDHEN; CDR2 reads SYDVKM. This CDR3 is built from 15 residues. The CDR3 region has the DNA TGTGCCAGCAGTTTGATGGGACAGGGGGCGAATGAGCAGTTCTTC. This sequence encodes CASSLMGQGANEQFF.

DNA of the CDR3: TGTGCCAGCAGCCCGAGGAGCCCCGGTCTAGCGGGAGATAATGAGCAGTTCTTC. This gives the protein CASSPRSPGLAGDNEQFF. The chain joins TRBV11-2 to TRBJ2-1; 10 nucleotides agree with TRBD2. Germline CDR1 SGHAT, CDR2 FQNNGV. Germline trimming cut 5 bases from V and 7 bases from J; bases unmatched to any gene: 17. The CDR3 contains 18 residues. Using reference TRBV11-2 and TRBJ2-1 for the parts outside the CDR3, the full variable domain is EAGVAQSPRYKIIEKRQSVAFWCNPISGHATLYWYQQILGQGPKLLIQFQNNGVVDDSQLPKDRFSAERLKGVDSTLKIQPAKLEDSAVYLCASSPRSPGLAGDNEQFFGPGTRLTVL.

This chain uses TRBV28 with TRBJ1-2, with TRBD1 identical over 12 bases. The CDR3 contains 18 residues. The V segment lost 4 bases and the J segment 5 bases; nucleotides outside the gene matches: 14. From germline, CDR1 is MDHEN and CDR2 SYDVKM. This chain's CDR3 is CASSSSPGQGAGWYGYTF. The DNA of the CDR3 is TGTGCCAGCAGTTCTTCCCCGGGACAGGGGGCAGGTTGGTATGGCTACACCTTC.

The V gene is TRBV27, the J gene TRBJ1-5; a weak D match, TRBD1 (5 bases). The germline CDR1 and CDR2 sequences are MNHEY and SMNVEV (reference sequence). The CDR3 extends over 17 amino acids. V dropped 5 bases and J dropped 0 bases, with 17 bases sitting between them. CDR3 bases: TGTGCCAGCAGTCGCGGTACAGGTCAATATAGCAATCAGCCCCAGCATTTT. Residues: CASSRGTGQYSNQPQHF.

In DNA form, the CDR3 reads TGTGCCAGCAGCGTAGTGTCAGGGTCGATCGTTACCGGGGAGCTGTTTTTT. It translates to CASSVVSGSIVTGELFF. This chain links TRBV9 with TRBJ2-2; D is perhaps TRBD1 (5 bases). Trimming shortened V by 0 bases and J by 5 bases, and 17 bases separated the two germline ends. Looked up from germline, CDR1 is SGDLS and CDR2 is YYNGEE. CDR3 length equals 17 residues.

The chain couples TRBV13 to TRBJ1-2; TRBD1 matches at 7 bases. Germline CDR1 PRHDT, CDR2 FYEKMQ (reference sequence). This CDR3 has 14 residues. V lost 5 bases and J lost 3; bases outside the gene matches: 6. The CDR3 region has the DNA TGTGCCAGCAGCCCACGGGACAGCTACTATGGCTACACCTTC. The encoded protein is CASSPRDSYYGYTF.

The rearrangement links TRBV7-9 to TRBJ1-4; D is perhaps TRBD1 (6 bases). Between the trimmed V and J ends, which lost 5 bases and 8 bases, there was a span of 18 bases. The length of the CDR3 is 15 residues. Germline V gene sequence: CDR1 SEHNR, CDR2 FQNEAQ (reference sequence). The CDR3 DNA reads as TGTGCCAGCAGCCCACGACAGGAGTTAGTCGAAAAACTGTTTTTT. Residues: CASSPRQELVEKLFF.

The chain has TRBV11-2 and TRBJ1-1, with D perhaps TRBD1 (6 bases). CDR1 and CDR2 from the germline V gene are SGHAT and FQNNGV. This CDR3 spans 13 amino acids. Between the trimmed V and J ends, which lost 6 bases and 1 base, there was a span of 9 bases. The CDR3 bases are TGTGCCAGCAGTATGGACAGGAACACTGAAGCTTTCTTT. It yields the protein CASSMDRNTEAFF.

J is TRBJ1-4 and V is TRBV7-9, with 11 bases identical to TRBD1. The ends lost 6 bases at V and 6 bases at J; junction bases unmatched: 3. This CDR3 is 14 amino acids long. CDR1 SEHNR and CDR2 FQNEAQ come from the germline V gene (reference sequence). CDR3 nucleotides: TGTGCCAGCAGACCGGGACAGGGGGATGAAAAACTGTTTTTT. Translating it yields CASRPGQGDEKLFF.

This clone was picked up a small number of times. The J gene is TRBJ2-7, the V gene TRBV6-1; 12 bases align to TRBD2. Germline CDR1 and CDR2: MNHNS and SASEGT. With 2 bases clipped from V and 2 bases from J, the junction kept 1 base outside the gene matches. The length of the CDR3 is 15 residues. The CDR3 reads CASSERLAGAYEQYF. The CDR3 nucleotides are TGTGCCAGCAGTGAAAGACTAGCGGGAGCCTACGAGCAGTACTTC.

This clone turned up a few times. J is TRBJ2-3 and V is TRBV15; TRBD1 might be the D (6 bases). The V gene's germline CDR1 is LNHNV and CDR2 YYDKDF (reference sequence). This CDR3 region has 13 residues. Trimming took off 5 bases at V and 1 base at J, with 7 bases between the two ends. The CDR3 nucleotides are TGTGCCACCAGCCGACAGGGCACAGATACGCAGTATTTT. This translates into CATSRQGTDTQYF.

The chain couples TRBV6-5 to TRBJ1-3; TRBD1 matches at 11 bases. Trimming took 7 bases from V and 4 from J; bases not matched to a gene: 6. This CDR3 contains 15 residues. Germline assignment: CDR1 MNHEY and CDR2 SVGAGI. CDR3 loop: CASTRTGGQGNTIYF. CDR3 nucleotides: TGTGCCAGCACCAGGACAGGGGGCCAAGGAAACACCATATATTTT.

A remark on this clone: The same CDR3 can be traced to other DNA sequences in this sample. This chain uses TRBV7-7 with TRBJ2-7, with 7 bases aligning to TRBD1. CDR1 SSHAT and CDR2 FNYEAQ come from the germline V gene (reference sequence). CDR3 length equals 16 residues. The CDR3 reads CASSLTGQENSYEQYF. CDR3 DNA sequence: TGTGCTAGTAGCTTAACCGGACAGGAGAACTCCTACGAGCAGTACTTC.

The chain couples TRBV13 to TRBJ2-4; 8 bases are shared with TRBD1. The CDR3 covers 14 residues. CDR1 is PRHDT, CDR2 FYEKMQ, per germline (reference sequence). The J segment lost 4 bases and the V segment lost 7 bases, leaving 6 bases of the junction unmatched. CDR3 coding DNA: TGTGCCAGCACCGAGAGGACAGGGAAAAACATTCAGTACTTC. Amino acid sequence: CASTERTGKNIQYF.